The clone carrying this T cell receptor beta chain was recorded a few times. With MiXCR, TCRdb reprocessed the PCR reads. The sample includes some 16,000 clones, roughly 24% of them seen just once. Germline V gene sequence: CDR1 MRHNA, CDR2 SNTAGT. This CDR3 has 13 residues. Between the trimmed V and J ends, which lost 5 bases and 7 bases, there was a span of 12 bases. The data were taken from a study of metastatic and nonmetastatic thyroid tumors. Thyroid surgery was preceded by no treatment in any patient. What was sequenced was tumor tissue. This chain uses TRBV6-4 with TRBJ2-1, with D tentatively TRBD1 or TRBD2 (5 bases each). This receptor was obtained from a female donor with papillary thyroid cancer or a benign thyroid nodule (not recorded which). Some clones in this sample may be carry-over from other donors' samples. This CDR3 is CASSTGTENEQFF. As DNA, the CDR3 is TGTGCCAGCAGTACCGGGACGGAAAATGAGCAGTTCTTC.